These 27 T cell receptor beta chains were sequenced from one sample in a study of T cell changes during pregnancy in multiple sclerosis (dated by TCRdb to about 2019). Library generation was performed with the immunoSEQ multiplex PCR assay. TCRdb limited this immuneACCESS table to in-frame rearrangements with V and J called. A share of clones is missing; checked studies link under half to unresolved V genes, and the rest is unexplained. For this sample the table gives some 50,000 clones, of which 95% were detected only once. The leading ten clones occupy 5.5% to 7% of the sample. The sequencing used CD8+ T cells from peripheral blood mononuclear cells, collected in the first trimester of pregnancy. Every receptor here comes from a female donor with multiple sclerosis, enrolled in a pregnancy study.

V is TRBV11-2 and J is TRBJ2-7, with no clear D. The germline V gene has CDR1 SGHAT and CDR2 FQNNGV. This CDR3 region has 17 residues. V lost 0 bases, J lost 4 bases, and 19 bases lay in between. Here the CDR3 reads CASSLDSSGGRGYEQYF. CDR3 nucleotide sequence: TGTGCCAGCAGCTTAGATTCCTCTGGCGGTCGAGGATACGAGCAGTACTTC.

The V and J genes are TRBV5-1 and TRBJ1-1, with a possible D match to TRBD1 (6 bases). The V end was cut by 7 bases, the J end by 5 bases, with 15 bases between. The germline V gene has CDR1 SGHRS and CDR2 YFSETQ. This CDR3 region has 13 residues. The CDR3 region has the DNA TGCGCCAGCTCGGGAGGGGGGAGTACTGAAGCTTTCTTT. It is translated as CASSGGGSTEAFF. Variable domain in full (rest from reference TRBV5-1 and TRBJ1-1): KAGVTQTPRYLIKTRGQQVTLSCSPISGHRSVSWYQQTPGQGLQFLFEYFSETQRNKGNFPGRFSGRQFSNSRSEMNVSTLELGDSALYLCASSGGGSTEAFFGQGTRLTVV.

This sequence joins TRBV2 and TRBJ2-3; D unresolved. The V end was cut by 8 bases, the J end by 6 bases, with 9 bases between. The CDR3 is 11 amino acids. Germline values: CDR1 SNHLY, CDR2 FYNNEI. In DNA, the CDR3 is TGTGCCAGCCCTGCACGGGATACGCAGTATTTT. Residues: CASPARDTQYF. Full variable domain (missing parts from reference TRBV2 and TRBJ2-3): EPEVTQTPSHQVTQMGQEVILRCVPISNHLYFYWYRQILGQKVEFLVSFYNNEISEKSEIFDDQFSVERPDGSNFTLKIRSTKLEDSAMYFCASPARDTQYFGPGTRLTVL.

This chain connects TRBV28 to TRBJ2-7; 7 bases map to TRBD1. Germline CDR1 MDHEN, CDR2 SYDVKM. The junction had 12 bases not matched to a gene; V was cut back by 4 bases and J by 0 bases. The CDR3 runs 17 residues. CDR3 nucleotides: TGTGCCAGCAGTTCCCCCTCGACAGGGTTAAGCTCCTACGAGCAGTACTTC. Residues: CASSSPSTGLSSYEQYF.

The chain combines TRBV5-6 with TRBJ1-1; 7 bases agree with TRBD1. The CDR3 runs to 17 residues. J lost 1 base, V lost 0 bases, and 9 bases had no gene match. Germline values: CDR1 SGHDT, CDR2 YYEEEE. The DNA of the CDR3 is TGTGCCAGCAGCTTGGCCCCGGGACAGAGCGCGAACACTGAAGCTTTCTTT. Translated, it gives CASSLAPGQSANTEAFF.

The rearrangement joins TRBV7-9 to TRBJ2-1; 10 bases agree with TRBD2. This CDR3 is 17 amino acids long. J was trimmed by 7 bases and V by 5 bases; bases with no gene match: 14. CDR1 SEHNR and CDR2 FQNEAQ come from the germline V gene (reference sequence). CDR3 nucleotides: TGTGCCAGCAGCCCCCGGGCTAGCGGGAGAGGGTTAAATGAGCAGTTCTTC. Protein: CASSPRASGRGLNEQFF.

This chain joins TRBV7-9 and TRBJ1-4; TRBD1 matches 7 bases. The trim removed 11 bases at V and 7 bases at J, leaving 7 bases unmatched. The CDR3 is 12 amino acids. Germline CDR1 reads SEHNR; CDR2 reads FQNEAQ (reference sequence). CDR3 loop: CAERGLGEKLFF. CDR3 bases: TGTGCCGAGAGGGGGCTCGGTGAAAAACTGTTTTTT.

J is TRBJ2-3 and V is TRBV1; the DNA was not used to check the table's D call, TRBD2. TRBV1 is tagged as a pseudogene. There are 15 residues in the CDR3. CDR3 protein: CTSSQVSSLLDTQYF. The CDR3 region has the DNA TGCACCAGCAGCCAAGTATCTAGCCTGCTGGATACGCAGTATTTT.

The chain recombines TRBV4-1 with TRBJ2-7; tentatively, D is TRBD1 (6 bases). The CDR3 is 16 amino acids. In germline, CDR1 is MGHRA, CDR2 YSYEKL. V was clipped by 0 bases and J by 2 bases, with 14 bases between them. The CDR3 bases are TGCGCCAGCAGCCAAGATGAGGCACAGGGAACCTACGAGCAGTACTTC. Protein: CASSQDEAQGTYEQYF.

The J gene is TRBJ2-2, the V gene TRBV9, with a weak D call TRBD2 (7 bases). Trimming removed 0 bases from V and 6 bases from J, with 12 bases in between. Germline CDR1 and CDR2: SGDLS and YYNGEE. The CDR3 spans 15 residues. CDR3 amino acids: CASSVDGGAPGELFF. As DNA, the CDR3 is TGTGCCAGCAGCGTAGATGGGGGGGCTCCCGGGGAGCTGTTTTTT.

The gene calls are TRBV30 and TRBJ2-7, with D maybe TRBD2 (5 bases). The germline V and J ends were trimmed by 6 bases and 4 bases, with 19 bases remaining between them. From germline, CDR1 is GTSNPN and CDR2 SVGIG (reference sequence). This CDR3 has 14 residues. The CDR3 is CACPSGSVDYEQYF. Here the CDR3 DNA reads TGTGCCTGTCCTTCGGGGAGTGTCGATTACGAGCAGTACTTC. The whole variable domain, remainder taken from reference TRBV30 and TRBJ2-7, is SQTIHQWPATLVQPVGSPLSLECTVEGTSNPNLYWYRQAAGRGLQLLFYSVGIGQISSEVPQNLSASRPQDRQFILSSKKLLLSDSGFYLCACPSGSVDYEQYFGPGTRLTVT.

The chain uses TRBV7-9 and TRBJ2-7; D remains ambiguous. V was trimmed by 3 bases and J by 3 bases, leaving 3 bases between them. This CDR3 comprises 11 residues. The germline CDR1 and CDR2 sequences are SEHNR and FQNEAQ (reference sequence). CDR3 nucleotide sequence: TGTGCCAGCAGCTTCAGCTACGAGCAGTACTTC. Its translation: CASSFSYEQYF.

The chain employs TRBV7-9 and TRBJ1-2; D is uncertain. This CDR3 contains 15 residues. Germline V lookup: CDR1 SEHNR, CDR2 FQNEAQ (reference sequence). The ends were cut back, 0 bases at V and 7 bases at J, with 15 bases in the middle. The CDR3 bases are TGTGCCAGCAGCTTAGCGCTTGAGGTTCGCGGTGGCTACACCTTC. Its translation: CASSLALEVRGGYTF.

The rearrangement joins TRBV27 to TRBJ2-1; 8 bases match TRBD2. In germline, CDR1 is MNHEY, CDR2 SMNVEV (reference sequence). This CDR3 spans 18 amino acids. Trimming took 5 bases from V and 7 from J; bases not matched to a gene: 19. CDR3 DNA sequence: TGTGCCAGCAGTAATGGGGCTGGTCCAGCGGGAGTATTGAATGAGCAGTTCTTC. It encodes CASSNGAGPAGVLNEQFF.

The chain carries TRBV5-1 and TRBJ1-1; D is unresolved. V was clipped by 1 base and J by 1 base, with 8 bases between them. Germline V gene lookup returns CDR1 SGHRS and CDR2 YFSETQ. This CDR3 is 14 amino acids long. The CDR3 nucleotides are TGCGCCAGCAGCTTGCCAGGCCAGAACACTGAAGCTTTCTTT. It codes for CASSLPGQNTEAFF.

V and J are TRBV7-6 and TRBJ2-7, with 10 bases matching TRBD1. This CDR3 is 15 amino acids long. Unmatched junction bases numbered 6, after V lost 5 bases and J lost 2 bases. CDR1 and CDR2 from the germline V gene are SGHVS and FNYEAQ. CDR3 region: CASSPRTGGTYEQYF. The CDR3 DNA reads TGTGCCAGCAGCCCTCGGACAGGGGGGACCTACGAGCAGTACTTC.

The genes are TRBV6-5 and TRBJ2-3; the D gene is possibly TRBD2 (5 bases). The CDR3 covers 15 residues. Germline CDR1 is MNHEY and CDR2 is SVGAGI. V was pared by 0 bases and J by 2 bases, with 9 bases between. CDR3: CASSYSGSSTDTQYF. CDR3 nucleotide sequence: TGTGCCAGCAGTTACTCAGGGAGCTCCACAGATACGCAGTATTTT.

CDR3 sequence (DNA): TGTGCCAGTAGTAGCTACAGGGATGAGTTCGGCTACACCTTC. This translates into CASSSYRDEFGYTF. V gene TRBV19 combines with J gene TRBJ1-2; TRBD1 might be the D (6 bases). The CDR3 runs 14 residues. Germline values: CDR1 LNHDA, CDR2 SQIVND (reference sequence). With 4 bases removed from V and 8 bases from J, the gap between germline ends came to 17 bases.

The CDR3 loop reads CASSDSATSGSNEQFF. The CDR3 bases are TGTGCCAGCAGTGACTCCGCGACTAGCGGGTCCAATGAGCAGTTCTTC. The rearrangement links TRBV6-4 to TRBJ2-1; 10 nucleotides line up with TRBD2. This CDR3 has 16 residues. Per germline, CDR1 MRHNA and CDR2 SNTAGT. V shed 0 bases, J shed 6 bases, and the junction held 5 bases outside the gene matches.

The CDR3 nucleotides are TGTGCCAGCGGCACAGAAGGGGGTAATGAAAAACTGTTTTTT. Translating it yields CASGTEGGNEKLFF. This rearrangement joins TRBV19 to TRBJ1-4; maybe TRBD1 (6 bases). This CDR3 contains 14 residues. The ends were cut back, 9 bases at V and 4 bases at J, with 15 bases in the middle. Germline CDR1 LNHDA, CDR2 SQIVND (reference sequence).

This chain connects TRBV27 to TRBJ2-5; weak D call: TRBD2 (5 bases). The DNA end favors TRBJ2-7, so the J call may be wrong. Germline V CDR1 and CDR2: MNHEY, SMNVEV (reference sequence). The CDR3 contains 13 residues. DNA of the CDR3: TGTGCCAGCAGTGGGAGTTTCCCCTACGAGCAGTACTTC. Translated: CASSGSFPYEQYF.

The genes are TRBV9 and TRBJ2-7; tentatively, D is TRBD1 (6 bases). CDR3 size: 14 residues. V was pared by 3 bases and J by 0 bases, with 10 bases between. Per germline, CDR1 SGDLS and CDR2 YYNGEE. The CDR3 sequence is CASSDGQLSYEQYF. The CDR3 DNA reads TGTGCCAGCAGCGACGGACAGCTCTCCTACGAGCAGTACTTC.

Here the CDR3 DNA reads TGCGCCAGCAGCTTCGCCCAGGGGGCTCTCTACGAGCAGTACTTC. Protein: CASSFAQGALYEQYF. The chain has TRBV5-1 and TRBJ2-7, with 8 bases that match TRBD1. The V and J ends lost 2 bases and 3 bases, in that order; junction bases with no gene match: 7. This CDR3 has 15 amino acids. In germline, CDR1 is SGHRS, CDR2 YFSETQ.

The CDR3 DNA reads as TGTGCCAGCAGCTCTTACAGGGAGTTGGGCAATGAGCAGTTCTTC. Its protein product is CASSSYRELGNEQFF. The chain couples TRBV5-8 to TRBJ2-1; D perhaps matches TRBD1 (6 bases). The CDR3 totals 15 residues. CDR1 and CDR2 (germline): SGHTS, YDEGEE. The V gene lost 3 bases and the J gene lost 6 bases, with 16 bases spanning the gap.

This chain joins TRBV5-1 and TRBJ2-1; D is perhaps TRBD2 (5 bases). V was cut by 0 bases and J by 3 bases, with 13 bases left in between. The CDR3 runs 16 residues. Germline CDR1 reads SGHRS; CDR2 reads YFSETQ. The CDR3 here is CASSLGAGVIYNEQFF. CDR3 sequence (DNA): TGCGCCAGCAGCTTGGGCGCGGGTGTAATCTACAATGAGCAGTTCTTC.

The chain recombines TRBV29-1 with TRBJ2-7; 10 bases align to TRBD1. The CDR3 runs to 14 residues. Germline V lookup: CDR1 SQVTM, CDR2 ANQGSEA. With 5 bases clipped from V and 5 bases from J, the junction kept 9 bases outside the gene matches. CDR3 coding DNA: TGCAGCGTTTTGAGTGGGACAGGGGAACACGAGCAGTACTTC. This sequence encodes CSVLSGTGEHEQYF.

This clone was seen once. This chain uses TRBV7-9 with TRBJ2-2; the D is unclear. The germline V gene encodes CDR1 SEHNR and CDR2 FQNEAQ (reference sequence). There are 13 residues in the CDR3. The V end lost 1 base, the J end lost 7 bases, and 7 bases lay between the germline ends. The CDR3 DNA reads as TGTGCCAGCAGCTTAGTGCGGAACGGGGAGCTGTTTTTT. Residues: CASSLVRNGELFF.